This T cell receptor (beta chain) appears in the sequencing data of a study of early T cells in non-severe SARS-CoV-2 infection. Study at large: Chains stayed unpaired after sequencing of bulk RNA from unsorted whole blood.

Study-level results: There was a bias toward anti-spike CD8 responses in VDJdb matching, which missed private and CD4 specificities.

Researchers attached unique molecular identifiers to individual cDNA molecules. TCRdb reanalysed the 5' RACE reads using MiXCR and keeps one entry per CDR3 protein. This sample has 70,000 or so distinct CDR3 sequences, with roughly an eighth found just once. A note on this clonotype: Its specificity is not known.

The V gene's germline CDR1 is DFQATT and CDR2 SNEGSKA (reference sequence). V was shortened by 3 bases and J by 5 bases, with 17 bases between the two germline ends. The CDR3 is 14 amino acids. The V call is TRBV20-1, the J call TRBJ2-7; maybe TRBD2 (7 bases). The specimen sequenced was whole blood. The clonotype was recovered from an adult who was a healthcare worker with PCR-confirmed SARS-CoV-2 infection or an uninfected control (not recorded which). The CDR3 coding sequence is TGCAGTGCTAGTAAGGGAGGGGGAAACGACGAGCAGTACTTC. It translates to CSASKGGGNDEQYF.